Listed below are T cell receptor beta chains from one sample, sequenced in a study of T cell responses to AZD1222 COVID-19 vaccine. Clones were sequenced by immunoSEQ multiplex PCR, and TCRdb holds only the in-frame ones, with some missing. Among some 140,000 clones listed, 85% to 90% were seen once. This specimen consisted of peripheral blood, obtained on day 0 of MenACWY control vaccination. The receptors stem from an adult in good health. Both conserved end residues are part of each CDR3.

v_call cdr3_aa
TRBV27 CASSFRGGYGYTF
TRBV5-1 CASSLIQGMNTEAFF
TRBV27 CASRNGQPNSPLHF
TRBV30 CAWSSPGRNEQYF
TRBV3-1/TRBV3-2 CASRSRPPNYGYTF
TRBV20-1 CSASGRASGANVLTF
TRBV5-1 CASSFQGPGELFF
TRBV28 CASRTVQEEKLFF
TRBV18 CASSPRKGAEAAAKNIQYF
TRBV5-8 CASSFYNEQFF
TRBV28 CASTGGYGYTF
TRBV11-2 CASSLGPGANVLTF
TRBV5-1 CASSRAWTGREQPQHF
TRBV28 CASRTGQMNTEAFF
TRBV7-9 CASSSRQDEQYF
TRBV2 CASRAGQGLTYEQYF
TRBV4-1 CASSQGVAGDQETQYF
TRBV11-3 CASSLRLSGNTIYF
TRBV7-9 CASSFVGGTEAFF
TRBV19 CASQAGTGATEAFF
TRBV27 CASSRDRGRTEAFF
TRBV5-1 CASSLGLQGADTQYF
TRBV19 CASSSPWRPSGNEQFF
TRBV11-2 CASSSGRIGRRVNQPQHF
TRBV18 CASSPPGGRNYEQYF
TRBV5-5 CASSLGGRERAWPQHF
TRBV3-1/TRBV3-2 CASIGQGTDEQYF
TRBV6-2/TRBV6-3 CASSLGSTYNEQFF
TRBV15 CATSVRLQGVAEQYF
TRBV5-1 CASSLGQDNTGELFF
TRBV5-1 CASSPYRDYEQYF
TRBV29-1 CSVPGQGWNEQFF
TRBV5-1 CASSPETGRSGNTIYF
TRBV7-8 CASSRGGNTEAFF
TRBV2 CASSEGTGYGYTF
TRBV7-2 CASSLMSEKLFF
TRBV9 CASSVPGGGGYTF
TRBV3-1/TRBV3-2 CASSPHAQSGANVLTF
TRBV24-1 CATSDRLKGLAMTGELFF
TRBV30 CAWSVKGPNSPLHF
TRBV12-3/TRBV12-4 CASTTEGDRVNF
TRBV19 CASRFGQGALGTEAFF
TRBV7-2 CASSLEAEETQYF
TRBV4-1 CASSLNLGGGSNTEAFF
TRBV19 CASRRTGDEKLFF